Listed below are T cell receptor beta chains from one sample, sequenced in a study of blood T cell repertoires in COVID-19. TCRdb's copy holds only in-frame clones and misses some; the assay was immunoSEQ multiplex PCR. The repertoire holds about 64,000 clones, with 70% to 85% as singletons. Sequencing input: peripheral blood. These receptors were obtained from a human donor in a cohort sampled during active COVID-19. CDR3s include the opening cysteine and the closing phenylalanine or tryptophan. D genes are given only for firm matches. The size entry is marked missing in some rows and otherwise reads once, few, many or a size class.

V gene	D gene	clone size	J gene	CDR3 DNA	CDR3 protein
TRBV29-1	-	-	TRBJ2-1	TGCAGCGTTGAAGCTCGATCGCCGGGGGTCCAGTTCTTC	CSVEARSPGVQFF
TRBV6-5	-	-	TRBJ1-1	TGTGCCAGCAGAACGGTGAACACTGAAGCTTTCTTT	CASRTVNTEAFF
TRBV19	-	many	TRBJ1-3	TGTGCCAGTCACCAGGCCGGGAGAAACACCATATATTTT	CASHQAGRNTIYF
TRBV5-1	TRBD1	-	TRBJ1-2	TGCGCCAGCAGCCGGGGAACAGGGGGCTCGACCTTC	CASSRGTGGSTF
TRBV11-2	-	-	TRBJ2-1	TGTGCCAGCAGCTTAGGTGAGTTCAAGCGGAGTCATTACAATGAGCAGTTCTTC	CASSLGEFKRSHYNEQFF
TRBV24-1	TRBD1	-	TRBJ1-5	TGTGCCACCAGTGATCGACAGGGTAATCAGCCCCAGCATTTT	CATSDRQGNQPQHF
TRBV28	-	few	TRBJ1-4	TGTGCCAGCAGTCTAAGTCCCCCAGGAAAACTGTTTTTT	CASSLSPPGKLFF
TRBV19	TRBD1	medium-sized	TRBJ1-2	TGTGCCAGCCTGACAGGGGTCGGTGGCTACACCTTC	CASLTGVGGYTF
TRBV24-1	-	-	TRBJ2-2	TGTGCCACCAGTGATACAGGGTCTCGTGCCGGGGAGCTGTTTTTT	CATSDTGSRAGELFF
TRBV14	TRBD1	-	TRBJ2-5	TGTGCCAGCAGCCAAGCCGGGACAGGGGTTCGGGAGACCCAGTACTTC	CASSQAGTGVRETQYF
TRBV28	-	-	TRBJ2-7	TGTGCCAGCAGTTTTCTCCTTGGGGGGGCGGACGAGCAGTACTTC	CASSFLLGGADEQYF
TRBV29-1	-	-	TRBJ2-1	TGCAGCGTTGAAGGGCCGGAGGACTATAGAGGGAATGAGCAGTTCTTC	CSVEGPEDYRGNEQFF
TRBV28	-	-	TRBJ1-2	TGTGCCAGCGCCGTACAGGAGGGGTCGAACTATGGCTACACCTTC	CASAVQEGSNYGYTF
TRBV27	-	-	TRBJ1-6	TGTGCCAGCAGTCGTCTCCTCAATTCACCCCTCCACTTT	CASSRLLNSPLHF
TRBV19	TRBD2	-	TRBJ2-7	TGTGCCAGTAGCCAAGGACTAGCGGGAGAACGCGAGCAGTACTTC	CASSQGLAGEREQYF
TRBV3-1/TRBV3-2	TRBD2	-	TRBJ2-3	TGTGCCAGCAGCCAGTGGGGGACTAGCGCGACAGATACGCAGTATTTT	CASSQWGTSATDTQYF
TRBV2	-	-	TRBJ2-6	TGTGCCCGCCAGATCGGGGAAAAAGGGGCCAACGTCCTGACTTTC	CARQIGEKGANVLTF
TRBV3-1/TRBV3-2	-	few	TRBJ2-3	TGTGCCAGCAGCCAAGATAGGCTAGCTGGGCAGTATTTT	CASSQDRLAGQYF
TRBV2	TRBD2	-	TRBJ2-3	TGTGCCAGCAGTGATGGGACTAGCGCTTCCACAGATACGCAGTATTTT	CASSDGTSASTDTQYF
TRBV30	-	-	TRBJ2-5	TGTGCCTGGAGTGGTAAGGGGCTTGAGACCCAGTACTTC	CAWSGKGLETQYF
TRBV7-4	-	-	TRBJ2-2	TGTGCCAGCAGCTTAGTTGTGGCGGCCGGGGAGCTGTTTTTT	CASSLVVAAGELFF
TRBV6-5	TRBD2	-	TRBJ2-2	TGTGCCAGCAGTTACACTAGCGGTCACACCGGGGAGCTGTTTTTT	CASSYTSGHTGELFF
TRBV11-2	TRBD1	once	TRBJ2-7	TGTGCCAGCAGCACAGGGGGACAGGTTTCTGACGAGCAGTACTTC	CASSTGGQVSDEQYF
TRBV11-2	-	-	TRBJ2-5	TGTGCCAGCAGCTTAGTAGAAATGGAGACCCAGTACTTC	CASSLVEMETQYF
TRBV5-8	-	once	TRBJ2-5	TGTGCCAACAGACGGAGGGTTGGTGAGACCCAGTACTTC	CANRRRVGETQYF
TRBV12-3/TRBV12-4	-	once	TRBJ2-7	TGTGCCAGCAGTTGGACACTCGAGCAGTACTTC	CASSWTLEQYF
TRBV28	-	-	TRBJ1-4	TGTGCCAGCAGTTTCGGAGGGGCACTTAATGAAAAACTGTTTTTT	CASSFGGALNEKLFF
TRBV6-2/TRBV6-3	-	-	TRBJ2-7	TGTGCCAGCAGCTCCCGTCAGGGGAAGGAGCAGTACTTC	CASSSRQGKEQYF
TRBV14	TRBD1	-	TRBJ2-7	TGTGCCAGCAGCCAAGATCGGCGTGGCAGGGGGTTTCTGTCCTACGAGCAGTACTTC	CASSQDRRGRGFLSYEQYF
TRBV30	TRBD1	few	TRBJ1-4	TGTGCCTGGAGTCCGCTGGGACAGGGAAATGAAAAACTGTTTTTT	CAWSPLGQGNEKLFF
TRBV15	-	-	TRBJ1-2	TGTGCCACCAGCAGAGATCGAGTCTACAGGGACCCCTCACGTATTGGCTACACCTTC	CATSRDRVYRDPSRIGYTF
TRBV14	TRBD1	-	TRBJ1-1	TGTGCCAGCAGCCAAGTGCCAGGGGGCAAGGCACAAGCTTTCTTT	CASSQVPGGKAQAFF
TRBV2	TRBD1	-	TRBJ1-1	TGTGCCAGCAGTGTGTTCCAGGGGGGAGACACTGAAGCTTTCTTT	CASSVFQGGDTEAFF
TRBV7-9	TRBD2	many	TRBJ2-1	TGTGCCAGCAGCTCACCGACTAGCGGGAGGAGTGGTGAGCAGTTCTTC	CASSSPTSGRSGEQFF
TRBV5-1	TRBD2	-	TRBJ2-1	TGCGCCAGCAGCGCTAGCGGGAGAGTTGAGCAGTTCTTC	CASSASGRVEQFF
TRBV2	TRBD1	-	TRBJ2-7	TGTGCCAGCAGGCTCAGGAACGGACAGGCCTACGAGCAGTACTTC	CASRLRNGQAYEQYF
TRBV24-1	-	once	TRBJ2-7	TGTGCCACCAGTGATTCGTCTAGCGCCTCCTACGAGCAGTACTTC	CATSDSSSASYEQYF